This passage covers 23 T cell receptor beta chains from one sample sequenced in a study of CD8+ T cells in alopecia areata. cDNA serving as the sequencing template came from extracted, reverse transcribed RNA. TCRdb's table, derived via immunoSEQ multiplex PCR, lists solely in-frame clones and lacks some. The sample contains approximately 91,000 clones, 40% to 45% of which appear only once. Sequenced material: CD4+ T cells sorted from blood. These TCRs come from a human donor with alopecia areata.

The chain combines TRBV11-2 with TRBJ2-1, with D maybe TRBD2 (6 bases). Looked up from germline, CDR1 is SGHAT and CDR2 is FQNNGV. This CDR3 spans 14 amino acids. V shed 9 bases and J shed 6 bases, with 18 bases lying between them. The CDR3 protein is CASLLAAPSNEQFF. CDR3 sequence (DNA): TGTGCCAGTCTACTAGCAGCTCCATCCAATGAGCAGTTCTTC.

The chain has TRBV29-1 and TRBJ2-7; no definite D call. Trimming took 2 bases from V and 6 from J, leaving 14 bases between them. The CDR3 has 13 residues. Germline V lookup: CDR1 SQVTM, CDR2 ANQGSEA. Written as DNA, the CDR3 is TGCAGCGTTGAATGGGTAATTTCTGGCGAGCAGTACTTC. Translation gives CSVEWVISGEQYF.

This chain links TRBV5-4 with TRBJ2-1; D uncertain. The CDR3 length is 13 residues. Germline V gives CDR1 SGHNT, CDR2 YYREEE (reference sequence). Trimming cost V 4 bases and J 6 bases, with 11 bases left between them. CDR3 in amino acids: CASSARMGNEQFF. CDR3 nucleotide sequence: TGTGCCAGCAGCGCGAGAATGGGCAATGAGCAGTTCTTC.

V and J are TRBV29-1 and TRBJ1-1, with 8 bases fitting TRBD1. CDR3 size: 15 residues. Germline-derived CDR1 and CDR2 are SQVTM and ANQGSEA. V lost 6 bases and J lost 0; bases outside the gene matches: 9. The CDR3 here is CSVGNQGAMNTEAFF. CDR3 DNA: TGCAGCGTCGGTAACCAGGGGGCCATGAACACTGAAGCTTTCTTT.

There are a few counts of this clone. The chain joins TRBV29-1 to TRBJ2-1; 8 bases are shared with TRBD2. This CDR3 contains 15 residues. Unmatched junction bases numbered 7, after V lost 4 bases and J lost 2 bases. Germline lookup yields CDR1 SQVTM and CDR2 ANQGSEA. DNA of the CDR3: TGCAGCGTTGGGGTGAGCGGGAGCCCCTACAATGAGCAGTTCTTC. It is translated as CSVGVSGSPYNEQFF.

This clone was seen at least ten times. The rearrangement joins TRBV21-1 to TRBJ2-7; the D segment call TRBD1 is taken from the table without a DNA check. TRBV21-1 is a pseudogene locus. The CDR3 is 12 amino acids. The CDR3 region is CASIVRSHEQYF. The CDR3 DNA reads TGTGCCAGCATCGTCAGGTCCCACGAGCAGTACTTC.

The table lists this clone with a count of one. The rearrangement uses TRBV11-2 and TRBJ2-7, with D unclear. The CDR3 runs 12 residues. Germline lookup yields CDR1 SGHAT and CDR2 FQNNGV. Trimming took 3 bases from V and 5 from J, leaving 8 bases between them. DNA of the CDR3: TGTGCCAGCAGCTTGCGACTGGACGAGCAGTACTTC. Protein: CASSLRLDEQYF. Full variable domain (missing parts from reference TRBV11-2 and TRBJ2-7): EAGVAQSPRYKIIEKRQSVAFWCNPISGHATLYWYQQILGQGPKLLIQFQNNGVVDDSQLPKDRFSAERLKGVDSTLKIQPAKLEDSAVYLCASSLRLDEQYFGPGTRLTVT.

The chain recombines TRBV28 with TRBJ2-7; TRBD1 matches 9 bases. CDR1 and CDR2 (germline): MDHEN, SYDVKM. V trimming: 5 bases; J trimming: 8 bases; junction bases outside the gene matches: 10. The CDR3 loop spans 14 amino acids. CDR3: CASSSQQGASKQYF. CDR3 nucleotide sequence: TGTGCCAGCAGTAGTCAACAGGGGGCTAGCAAGCAGTACTTC. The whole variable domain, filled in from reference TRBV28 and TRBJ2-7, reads DVKVTQSSRYLVKRTGEKVFLECVQDMDHENMFWYRQDPGLGLRLIYFSYDVKMKEKGDIPEGYSVSREKKERFSLILESASTNQTSMYLCASSSQQGASKQYFGPGTRLTVT.

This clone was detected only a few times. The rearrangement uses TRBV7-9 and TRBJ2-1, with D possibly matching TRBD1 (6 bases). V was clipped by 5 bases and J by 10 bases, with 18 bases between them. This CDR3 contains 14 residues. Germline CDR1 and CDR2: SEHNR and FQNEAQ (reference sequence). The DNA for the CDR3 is TGTGCCAGCAGCGCTCCTTCAGGGGCTGGGGAGCAGTTCTTC. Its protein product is CASSAPSGAGEQFF.

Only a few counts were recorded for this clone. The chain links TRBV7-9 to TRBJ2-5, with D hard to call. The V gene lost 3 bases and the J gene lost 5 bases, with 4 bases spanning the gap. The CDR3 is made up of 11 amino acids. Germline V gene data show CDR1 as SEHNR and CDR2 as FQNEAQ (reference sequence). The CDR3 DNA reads TGTGCCAGCAGCTTCGATGAGACCCAGTACTTC. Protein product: CASSFDETQYF.

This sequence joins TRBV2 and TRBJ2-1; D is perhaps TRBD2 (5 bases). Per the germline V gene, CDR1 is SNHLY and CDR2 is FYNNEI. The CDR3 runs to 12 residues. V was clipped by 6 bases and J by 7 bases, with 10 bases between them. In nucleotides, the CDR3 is TGTGCCAGCAGCCGGACTGGGAATGAGCAGTTCTTC. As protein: CASSRTGNEQFF.

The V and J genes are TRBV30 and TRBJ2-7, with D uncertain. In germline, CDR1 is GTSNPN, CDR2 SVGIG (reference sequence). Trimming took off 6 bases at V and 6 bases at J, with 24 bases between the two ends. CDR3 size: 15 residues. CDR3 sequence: CACSPFSTSGSEQYF. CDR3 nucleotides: TGTGCCTGTTCACCCTTTTCCACGTCGGGCTCCGAGCAGTACTTC.

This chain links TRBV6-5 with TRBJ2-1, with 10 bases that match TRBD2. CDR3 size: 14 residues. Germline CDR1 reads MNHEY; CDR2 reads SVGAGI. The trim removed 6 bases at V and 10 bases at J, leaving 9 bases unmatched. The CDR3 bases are TGTGCCAGCAGCCCCCAAGCGGGAGGGCCGGAGCAGTTCTTC. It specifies CASSPQAGGPEQFF.

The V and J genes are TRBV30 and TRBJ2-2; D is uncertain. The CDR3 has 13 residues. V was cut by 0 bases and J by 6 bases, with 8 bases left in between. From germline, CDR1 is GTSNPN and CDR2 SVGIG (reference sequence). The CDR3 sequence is CAWSVQGPGELFF. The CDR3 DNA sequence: TGTGCCTGGAGTGTACAAGGGCCCGGGGAGCTGTTTTTT.

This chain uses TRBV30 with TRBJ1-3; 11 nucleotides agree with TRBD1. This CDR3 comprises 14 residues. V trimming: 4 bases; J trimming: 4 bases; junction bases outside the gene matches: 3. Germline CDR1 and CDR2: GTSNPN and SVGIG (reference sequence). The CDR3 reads CAWMDRGRGNTIYF. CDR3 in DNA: TGTGCCTGGATGGACAGGGGGCGAGGAAACACCATATATTTT.

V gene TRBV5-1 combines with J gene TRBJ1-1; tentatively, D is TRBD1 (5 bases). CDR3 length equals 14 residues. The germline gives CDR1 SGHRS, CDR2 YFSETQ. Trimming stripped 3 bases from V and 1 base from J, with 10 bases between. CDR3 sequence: CASSWAGQNTEAFF. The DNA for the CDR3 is TGCGCCAGCAGCTGGGCCGGACAGAACACTGAAGCTTTCTTT.

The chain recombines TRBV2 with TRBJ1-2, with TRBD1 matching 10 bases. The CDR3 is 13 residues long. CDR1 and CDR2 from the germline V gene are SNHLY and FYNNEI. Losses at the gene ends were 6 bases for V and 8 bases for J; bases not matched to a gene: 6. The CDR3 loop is CASRAGTGDGYTF. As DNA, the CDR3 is TGTGCCAGCAGGGCCGGGACAGGGGACGGCTACACCTTC.

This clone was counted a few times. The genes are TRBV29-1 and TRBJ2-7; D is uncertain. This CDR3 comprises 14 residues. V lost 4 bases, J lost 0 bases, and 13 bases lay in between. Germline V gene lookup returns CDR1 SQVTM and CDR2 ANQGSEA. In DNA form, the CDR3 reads TGCAGCGTTGCGAGTGCGAAGAGCTCCTACGAGCAGTACTTC. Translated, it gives CSVASAKSSYEQYF.

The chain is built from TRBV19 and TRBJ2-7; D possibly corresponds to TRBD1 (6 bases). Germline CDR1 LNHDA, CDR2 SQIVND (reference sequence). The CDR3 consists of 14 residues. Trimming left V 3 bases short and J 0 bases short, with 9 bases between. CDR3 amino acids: CASSMQGNSYEQYF. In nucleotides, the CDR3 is TGTGCCAGTAGTATGCAGGGGAACTCCTACGAGCAGTACTTC.

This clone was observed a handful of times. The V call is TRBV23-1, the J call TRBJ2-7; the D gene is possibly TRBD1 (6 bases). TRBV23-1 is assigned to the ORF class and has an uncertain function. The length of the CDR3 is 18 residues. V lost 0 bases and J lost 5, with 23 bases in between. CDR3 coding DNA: TGCGCCAGCAGTCAATCATGTCGACGGGACAAAAAGGCTCACGAGCAGTACTTC. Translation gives CASSQSCRRDKKAHEQYF.

The CDR3 DNA reads as TGTGGTGTCGGGGGAGTCACAGATACGCAGTATTTT. Encoded protein: CGVGGVTDTQYF. J is TRBJ2-3 and V is TRBV6-5; TRBD2 is a possible D gene (6 bases). CDR1 and CDR2 (germline): MNHEY, SVGAGI. The CDR3 has 12 amino acids.

Here the CDR3 reads CASHRGQGNSPLHF. The CDR3 DNA reads TGTGCCTCACACAGGGGGCAGGGGAATTCACCCCTCCACTTT. V and J are TRBV30 and TRBJ1-6; 9 bases match TRBD1. The trim removed 7 bases at V and 7 bases at J, leaving 8 bases unmatched. Germline V lookup: CDR1 GTSNPN, CDR2 SVGIG (reference sequence). The length of the CDR3 is 14 residues.

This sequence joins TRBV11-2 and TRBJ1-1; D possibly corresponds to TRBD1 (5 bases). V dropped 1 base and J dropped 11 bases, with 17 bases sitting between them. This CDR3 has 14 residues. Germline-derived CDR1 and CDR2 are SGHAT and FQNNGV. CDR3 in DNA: TGTGCCAGCAGCTTAGCAGGGCAGGGAAGAGGGGCTTTCTTT. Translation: CASSLAGQGRGAFF.